The following is a T cell receptor (beta chain) sequence with its context. The sample is drawn from a study of identical twins. TCRdb fed the 5' RACE reads into MiXCR, producing one record per CDR3 protein. The sample contains some 790,000 distinct CDR3 sequences, about 20% of which appear only once. This sample also appeared in a second study, on T cells expressing NK-cell markers.

Input material: PBMCs. The clonotype was recovered from a woman aged 18-29 years in good health.

Written as DNA, the CDR3 is TGTGCCAGCTCCCCCGAGGGGGGGACCTGGAAGCAGTACTTC. It encodes CASSPEGGTWKQYF. J is TRBJ2-7 and V is TRBV18, with TRBD2 as a possible D gene (7 bases). Deletions cut 6 bases from V and 8 bases from J, with 20 bases between. CDR1 is KGHSH and CDR2 is LQKENI in the germline V gene. The CDR3 length is 14 residues.